This T cell receptor beta chain was identified during a study of blood T cell repertoires in COVID-19 (TCRdb year 2020). Background for the entire study: The collaborator samples originated in the United States, Italy and Spain and spanned the acute and convalescent phases of COVID-19. The material from the prospective study consisted of cDNA or gDNA derived from T cells, B-cell-depleted T cells, or PBMCs. The dataset comprised deeply sampled blood TCRbeta repertoires from subjects exposed to, actively infected with, or recovered from COVID-19. The repertoires were released in a freely available public database intended as a resource for research on the immune response to SARS-CoV-2. Samples were obtained from the ongoing ImmuneRACE study (first 160 participants) and from 1,200 or so subjects provided by 6 global collaborators. Nearly every sample came with metadata listing a de-identified subject ID, COVID-19 status, age in years and sex. Where available, HLA class I and class II types were taken from metadata supplied by the sample provider and were not determined by assay-based typing. On the study overall, not on this receptor specifically: How much clinical and demographic metadata was included differed by source and by participant, and the metadata was provided uncurated.

Ends trimmed: V by 0 bases, J by 5 bases; bases unmatched to a gene: 2. Spanning cysteine to phenylalanine, the CDR3 consists of 15 amino acids. Of the read, only the CDR3 DNA is kept; its 45 bases are in frame from base 1. The germline V gene sets CDR1 to SGHRS and CDR2 to YFSETQ. Whole blood was collected in K2EDTA tubes by collaborating institutions according to the institutions' own protocols. For TCRbeta analysis, collaborators shipped samples as frozen whole blood, isolated PBMCs, or DNA extracted from either of those sample types. The immunoSEQ Assay, a bias-controlled multiplex PCR, was used to amplify TCRbeta CDR3 regions from genomic DNA. On the study's bioinformatics: The number of nucleated cells in each sample was estimated from the amplification of reference gene primers within the assay. To quantify the absolute abundance of each unique TCRbeta CDR3 rearrangement, sequence reads were collapsed and filtered. For each sample, productive Simpson clonality was calculated as the square root of Simpson's diversity index across productive rearrangements. Held by TCRdb, this immuneACCESS table contains in-frame sequences only and omits some clones. Under half of the omission traces to an unresolved V gene where checked; the cause of the rest is unknown. V, J and clone size are taken as reported in that table, and D and trimming were inferred from the DNA itself. Across this sample there are 55,000 to 65,000 clones, with about 90% seen only once. About 7% of the sample comes from the top ten.

For this clone: No cognate antigen has been identified for it. Nothing much larger sits one base from this clone, and base qualities are not available.

The chain was built from TRBV5-1 and TRBJ2-5; the junction holds 12 bases that match TRBD2. The TCR sequence derives from a man aged 55 to 70 with active or convalescent COVID-19. What was sequenced was peripheral blood. CDR3 reads: CASSLGTSGAETQYF. The DNA sequence is as follows: TGCGCCAGCAGCTTGGGGACTAGCGGGGCTGAGACCCAGTACTTC.